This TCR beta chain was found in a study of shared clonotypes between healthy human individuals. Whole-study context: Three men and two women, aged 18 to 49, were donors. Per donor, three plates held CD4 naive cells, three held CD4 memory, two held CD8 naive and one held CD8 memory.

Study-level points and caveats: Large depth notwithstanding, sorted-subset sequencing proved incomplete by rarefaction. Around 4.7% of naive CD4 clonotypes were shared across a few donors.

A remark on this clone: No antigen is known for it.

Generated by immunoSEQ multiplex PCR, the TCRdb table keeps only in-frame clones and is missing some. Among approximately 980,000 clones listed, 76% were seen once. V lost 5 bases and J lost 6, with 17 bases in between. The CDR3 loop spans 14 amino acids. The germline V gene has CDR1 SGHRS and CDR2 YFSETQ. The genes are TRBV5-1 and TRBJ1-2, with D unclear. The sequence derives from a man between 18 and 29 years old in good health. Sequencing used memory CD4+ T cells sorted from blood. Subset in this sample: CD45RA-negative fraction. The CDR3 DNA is TGCGCCAGCAGTGCTTCTGGCTTCTCTAATGGCTACACCTTC. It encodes CASSASGFSNGYTF.